Below are 17 T cell receptor beta chains sequenced from a single sample in a study of lymphopenia after photon versus proton radiotherapy (dated by TCRdb to between 2017 and 2020). Library creation used the immunoSEQ multiplex PCR assay. Drawn from immuneACCESS, this table holds only the in-frame rearrangements with V and J called that TCRdb kept. Clones are partly lost; checked studies trace under half to an unresolved V gene and leave the rest unexplained. The sample contains roughly 5,200 clones, approximately 90% of them found a single time. 15% to 20% of the sample comes from the top ten. This material consisted of peripheral blood, taken from a patient treated with photon-based radiotherapy. Receptors were obtained from a man aged 30 to 39 with gastric cancer.

The chain recombines TRBV6-1 with TRBJ2-7, with TRBD2 matching 8 bases. This CDR3 comprises 13 residues. V lost 11 bases and J lost 7; bases outside the gene matches: 13. Per germline, CDR1 MNHNS and CDR2 SASEGT. The CDR3 sequence: CAGDRGGREEQYF. For the CDR3, the DNA is TGTGCCGGGGACCGCGGGGGGCGAGAAGAGCAGTACTTC.

In its sample, this clone was seen once. This chain connects TRBV10-1 to TRBJ2-7, with D hard to call. Germline V gene lookup returns CDR1 WNHNN and CDR2 SYGVQD (reference sequence). V lost 6 bases, J lost 2 bases, and 8 bases lay in between. The CDR3 consists of 12 residues. DNA of the CDR3: TGCGCCAGCAGCGGTGACCCCTACGAGCAGTACTTC. Its translation: CASSGDPYEQYF.

V and J are TRBV6-5 and TRBJ1-1, with D possibly matching TRBD1 (6 bases). With 4 bases removed from V and 11 bases from J, the gap between germline ends came to 14 bases. The CDR3 sequence is 12 residues long. CDR1 MNHEY and CDR2 SVGAGI come from the germline V gene. The CDR3 sequence: CASSLPDRNAFF. The CDR3 region has the DNA TGTGCCAGCAGTTTACCCGACAGGAATGCTTTCTTT.

This sequence joins TRBV19 and TRBJ1-5; D uncertain. The CDR3 is 13 amino acids. The V gene lost 3 bases and the J gene lost 3 bases, with 6 bases spanning the gap. Germline V gene sequence: CDR1 LNHDA, CDR2 SQIVND (reference sequence). CDR3 bases: TGTGCCAGTAGTATTGAACCCAATCAGCCCCAGCATTTT. Amino acid sequence: CASSIEPNQPQHF.

The V gene is TRBV19, the J gene TRBJ2-5; 9 bases match TRBD1. Germline V lookup: CDR1 LNHDA, CDR2 SQIVND (reference sequence). The V segment lost 5 bases and the J segment 5 bases; nucleotides outside the gene matches: 12. The CDR3 runs to 16 residues. The CDR3 loop reads CASSPRTGAEFETQYF. For the CDR3, the DNA is TGTGCCAGTAGTCCTAGGACAGGGGCCGAGTTCGAGACCCAGTACTTC.

The chain combines TRBV27 with TRBJ1-5; D gene unclear. The V gene's germline CDR1 is MNHEY and CDR2 SMNVEV (reference sequence). Trimming removed 2 bases at V and 6 bases at J, with 8 bases between. This CDR3 has 13 amino acids. This CDR3 reads CASSLEGFQPQHF. In nucleotides, the CDR3 is TGTGCCAGCAGTTTAGAGGGCTTTCAGCCCCAGCATTTT.

The chain combines TRBV7-2 with TRBJ2-3; weak D call: TRBD2 (5 bases). The CDR3 has 16 residues. Germline V gene lookup returns CDR1 SGHTA and CDR2 FQGNSA. Trimming removed 1 base at V and 4 bases at J, with 15 bases between. CDR3 sequence: CASSLGPVPGADTQYF. In DNA, the CDR3 is TGTGCCAGCAGCTTAGGCCCGGTTCCCGGGGCAGATACGCAGTATTTT.

The chain employs TRBV7-7 and TRBJ2-1, with TRBD1 matching over 8 bases. The CDR3 spans 14 residues. V was pared by 3 bases and J by 5 bases, with 3 bases of the junction left unmatched. Germline loops: CDR1 SSHAT, CDR2 FNYEAQ (reference sequence). The CDR3 loop is CASSLDRVNNEQFF. In DNA, the CDR3 is TGTGCCAGCAGCTTGGACAGGGTCAACAATGAGCAGTTCTTC.

The chain carries TRBV28 and TRBJ1-3; D is ambiguous. CDR3 length equals 12 residues. Trimming removed 5 bases from V and 3 bases from J, with 5 bases in between. Germline V gene data show CDR1 as MDHEN and CDR2 as SYDVKM. The CDR3 sequence is CASSEGGNTIYF. The CDR3 nucleotides read TGTGCCAGCAGTGAAGGTGGAAACACCATATATTTT.

The genes are TRBV27 and TRBJ1-2; 8 bases map to TRBD1. Germline V gives CDR1 MNHEY, CDR2 SMNVEV (reference sequence). The CDR3 is 15 residues long. The junction had 5 bases not matched to a gene; V was cut back by 5 bases and J by 0 bases. CDR3 bases: TGTGCCAGCAGTAGAGGACAGGGCGCTAACTATGGCTACACCTTC. Protein: CASSRGQGANYGYTF.

V usage is TRBV6-5 and J usage is TRBJ1-5; D call uncertain. The germline V gene has CDR1 MNHEY and CDR2 SVGAGI. Trimming took 2 bases from V and 6 from J, leaving 14 bases between them. CDR3 size: 15 residues. The CDR3 region is CASSYTLGSGQPQHF. The CDR3 DNA sequence: TGTGCCAGCAGTTACACTTTGGGTAGCGGTCAGCCCCAGCATTTT.

J is TRBJ2-7 and V is TRBV28; D remains unclear. The V and J ends lost 4 bases and 3 bases respectively, with 7 bases between them. Germline V gene data show CDR1 as MDHEN and CDR2 as SYDVKM. This CDR3 comprises 12 residues. Here the CDR3 DNA reads TGTGCCAGCAGTTATTCCCTCTACGAGCAGTACTTC. Translation gives CASSYSLYEQYF.

The chain links TRBV7-2 to TRBJ2-7; 9 bases are a match to TRBD2. The CDR3 covers 15 residues. Germline V lookup: CDR1 SGHTA, CDR2 FQGNSA. With 3 bases clipped from V and 2 bases from J, the junction kept 5 bases outside the gene matches. CDR3 residues: CASSLRGGPTYEQYF. CDR3 DNA sequence: TGTGCCAGCAGCTTGCGGGGGGGGCCCACCTACGAGCAGTACTTC.

The chain is built from TRBV6-1 and TRBJ1-1; D is unresolved. Deletions cut 8 bases from V and 11 bases from J, with 18 bases between. This CDR3 region has 12 residues. Germline CDR1 and CDR2: MNHNS and SASEGT. The CDR3 reads CASSLSGLRAFF. CDR3 DNA sequence: TGTGCCAGCTCTCTGAGTGGACTTCGGGCTTTCTTT.

Here the CDR3 reads CASSRTGPGPMNTEAFF. Here the CDR3 DNA reads TGCGCCAGCAGCCGAACGGGACCAGGGCCTATGAACACTGAAGCTTTCTTT. The chain is built from TRBV5-1 and TRBJ1-1, with a tentative D call TRBD1 (5 bases). The CDR3 length is 17 residues. Trimming shortened V by 4 bases and J by 0 bases, and 19 bases separated the two germline ends. The germline V gene has CDR1 SGHRS and CDR2 YFSETQ.

The J gene is TRBJ1-4, the V gene TRBV28; no clear D. Germline V lookup: CDR1 MDHEN, CDR2 SYDVKM. This CDR3 contains 12 residues. V shed 7 bases and J shed 6 bases, with 9 bases lying between them. CDR3 in amino acids: CASKVTDEKLFF. In nucleotides, the CDR3 is TGTGCCAGCAAGGTCACAGATGAAAAACTGTTTTTT.

This clone turned up a few times. V is TRBV5-1 and J is TRBJ2-7, with unresolved D. Germline values: CDR1 SGHRS, CDR2 YFSETQ. V dropped 5 bases and J dropped 5 bases, with 8 bases sitting between them. This CDR3 has 11 residues. The CDR3 loop reads CASSSVNEQYF. CDR3 in DNA: TGCGCCAGCAGTTCGGTGAACGAGCAGTACTTC. Complete variable domain (other parts from reference TRBV5-1 and TRBJ2-7): KAGVTQTPRYLIKTRGQQVTLSCSPISGHRSVSWYQQTPGQGLQFLFEYFSETQRNKGNFPGRFSGRQFSNSRSEMNVSTLELGDSALYLCASSSVNEQYFGPGTRLTVT.